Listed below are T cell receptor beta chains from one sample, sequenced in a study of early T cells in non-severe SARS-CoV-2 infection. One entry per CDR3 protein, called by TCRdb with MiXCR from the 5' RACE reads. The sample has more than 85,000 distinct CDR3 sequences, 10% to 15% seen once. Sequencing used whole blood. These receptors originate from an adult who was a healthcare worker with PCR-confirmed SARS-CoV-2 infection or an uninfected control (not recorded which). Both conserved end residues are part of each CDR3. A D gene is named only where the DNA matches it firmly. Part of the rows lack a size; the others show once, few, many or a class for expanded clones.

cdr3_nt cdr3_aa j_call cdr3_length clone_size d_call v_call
TGCGCCAGCAGCCACGGGGGCTCCTACGAGCAGTACTTC CASSHGGSYEQYF TRBJ2-7 13 NA NA TRBV4-1
TGCAGTGCCTACCCGACAGGGGGAAACTATGGCTACACCTTC CSAYPTGGNYGYTF TRBJ1-2 14 many TRBD1 TRBV20-1
TGTGCCAGCAGATCCCGTGGCGGGAGGAGCGGCTACGAGCAGTACTTC CASRSRGGRSGYEQYF TRBJ2-7 16 few TRBD2 TRBV6-2/TRBV6-3
TGTGCCAGCCGACTAGCGGGAAACACAGATACGCAGTATTTT CASRLAGNTDTQYF TRBJ2-3 14 many TRBD2 TRBV6-1
TGTGCCAGCAGCTATACAGGGGGCGGAAGGAATGAGCAGTTCTTC CASSYTGGGRNEQFF TRBJ2-1 15 NA TRBD1 TRBV7-9
TGTGCCAGCAGTCTGGACGGGACCTACGAGCAGTACTTC CASSLDGTYEQYF TRBJ2-7 13 many NA TRBV6-6
TGCGCCAGCAGCTACGGACAGGGACCGATCAATGAGCAGTTCTTC CASSYGQGPINEQFF TRBJ2-1 15 many TRBD1 TRBV5-1
TGTGCCAGCAGCCCCACCCGGGGGTACGTAGAGACCCAGTACTTC CASSPTRGYVETQYF TRBJ2-5 15 NA NA TRBV7-9
TGCAGCGTGGCGATGGCTAGCGAGTTCACAGATACGCAGTATTTT CSVAMASEFTDTQYF TRBJ2-3 15 few NA TRBV29-1
TGTGCCAGCTCACCGGGCTACAATTTCATGGGGACTGAAGCTTTCTTT CASSPGYNFMGTEAFF TRBJ1-1 16 medium-sized NA TRBV18
TGTGCCAGCAGCGCCAGCGGGACTAGCGACGGCACCGGGGAGCTGTTTTTT CASSASGTSDGTGELFF TRBJ2-2 17 many TRBD2 TRBV9
TGCAGTGCCGTTGCCATTAGGCTAGCGGGCACAGATACGCAGTATTTT CSAVAIRLAGTDTQYF TRBJ2-3 16 few TRBD2 TRBV20-1
TGCAGTGCTAGAGGGGCTAGCGGGATGCTCTCCTACGAGCAGTACTTC CSARGASGMLSYEQYF TRBJ2-7 16 many TRBD2 TRBV20-1
TGTGCCAGCAGCCCATTTACTAGCGGGAGGGCACCAGATACGCAGTATTTT CASSPFTSGRAPDTQYF TRBJ2-3 17 NA TRBD2 TRBV7-9
TGTGCCAGCACCAACCACGCGACATACTCCTACAATGAGCAGTTCTTC CASTNHATYSYNEQFF TRBJ2-1 16 NA NA TRBV12-3/TRBV12-4
TGTGCCACCAGTGATTTGTCCGAGCAGTACTTC CATSDLSEQYF TRBJ2-7 11 NA NA TRBV24-1
TGTGCCAGCAGCCAACAGGGGGACACTGAAGCTTTCTTT CASSQQGDTEAFF TRBJ1-1 13 few TRBD1 TRBV14
TGCAGCGTTGGGCTGTTAGATACGCAGTATTTT CSVGLLDTQYF TRBJ2-3 11 NA NA TRBV29-1
TGTGCCTGGAGTATCAACACCGGGGAGCTGTTTTTT CAWSINTGELFF TRBJ2-2 12 few NA TRBV30
TGTGCCAGCAGTTTAGGAATTTCGCAGTTCTTC CASSLGISQFF TRBJ2-1 11 NA NA TRBV28
TGTGCCAGCAGCGTAGACCCCAACACCGGGGAGCTGTTTTTT CASSVDPNTGELFF TRBJ2-2 14 few NA TRBV9
TGTGCCAGCAGCCCCCGGGCCACCACCTACGAGCAGTACTTC CASSPRATTYEQYF TRBJ2-7 14 few NA TRBV27
TGTGCCAGCAGTTACGGGACAGTTGAAAAACTGTTTTTT CASSYGTVEKLFF TRBJ1-4 13 few TRBD1 TRBV6-2/TRBV6-3
TGTGCCAGCTCGATGGGGGGCAGTCGGGCCCGAACAGATACGCAGTATTTT CASSMGGSRARTDTQYF TRBJ2-3 17 many NA TRBV11-2
TGCAGTGCTACCCGGACAGGGCCGCAGCCCCAGCATTTT CSATRTGPQPQHF TRBJ1-5 13 few TRBD1 TRBV20-1
TGTGCCAGCAGCTGGGTGCCCAATGAGCAGTTCTTC CASSWVPNEQFF TRBJ2-1 12 few NA TRBV14
TGTGCCAGCAGTTTAAGGGGACAGGGACGGCTGGAGACCCAGTACTTC CASSLRGQGRLETQYF TRBJ2-5 16 NA TRBD1 TRBV12-3/TRBV12-4
TGTGCCAGCAGTGAAGGGGAGGTACAGCCCCAGCATTTT CASSEGEVQPQHF TRBJ1-5 13 many NA TRBV6-1
TGCGCCAGCAGCCAAGAGTCTGTCACCGGGGAGCTGTTTTTT CASSQESVTGELFF TRBJ2-2 14 few NA TRBV4-3
TGTGCCAGCAGTGACAGGGTAGTCAAAAACATTCAGTACTTC CASSDRVVKNIQYF TRBJ2-4 14 many TRBD1 TRBV6-5
TGCGCCAGCAGCCAAGCAGGGGTGGGGTTCTACGAGCAGTACTTC CASSQAGVGFYEQYF TRBJ2-7 15 many NA TRBV4-3
TGCGCCAGCAGCCCCGGGACTCCCTACGAGCAGTACTTC CASSPGTPYEQYF TRBJ2-7 13 few NA TRBV5-1
TGCAGTGCTGCGGAATCGGGCCCGGTGAACACTGAAGCTTTCTTT CSAAESGPVNTEAFF TRBJ1-1 15 many NA TRBV20-1
TGTGCCAGCAGCTTGGGGCGAGGGAGCACAGATACGCAGTATTTT CASSLGRGSTDTQYF TRBJ2-3 15 many NA TRBV5-4
TGTGCCACCAGCAGAGTGGGCGGGAGTGAATTCTTCTACAATGAGCAGTTCTTC CATSRVGGSEFFYNEQFF TRBJ2-1 18 many TRBD2 TRBV15
TGTGCCAGCAGTTTACAGGAGCCCAATGAGCAGTTCTTC CASSLQEPNEQFF TRBJ2-1 13 few NA TRBV28
TGCAGTGCTAGTTTCTCTAGCGGGAGGAGGGAGCAGTACTTC CSASFSSGRREQYF TRBJ2-7 14 NA TRBD2 TRBV20-1
TGTGCCAGCAGCTCAGGAGTCCTGGGGGTAAGATCACCCCTCCACTTT CASSSGVLGVRSPLHF TRBJ1-6 16 few NA TRBV7-9
TGTGCCATCAGTGGAAGGGAAATCGGAGAAGCTTTCTTT CAISGREIGEAFF TRBJ1-1 13 few NA TRBV10-3
TGTGCCAGCAATCCGCGGGGTACCGACTACGAGCAGTACTTC CASNPRGTDYEQYF TRBJ2-7 14 NA NA TRBV6-5
TGTGCCAGTGGGACCTCAGATGAGCAGTTCTTC CASGTSDEQFF TRBJ2-1 11 few NA TRBV28
TGCAGTGTTCCGGGTGGGGCTTTCTTT CSVPGGAFF TRBJ1-1 9 NA NA TRBV20-1